The entry that follows covers one T cell receptor (beta chain) sequence. Its antigen has not been determined. Base qualities were left out, and no much larger clone turns up one base away. The sequencer was an Illumina HiSeq 1500. Starting from the raw public reads, TCRdb applied fastp trimming at Q25, assembled clones with MiXCR and retained in-frame beta chains. Each CDR3 protein appears once, grouped with its most common genes and DNA. The sample table records 650,000 to 900,000 distinct CDR3 sequences; about 29% of these occur just once. The ten top clones hold around 13% of the sample. The treatment or condition tag for this specimen amounts to: in vitro stimulation with specific CMV peptide epitopes to enrich CMV-specific T cells. This record comes from a study of T cell repertoires in cytomegalovirus infection (dated by TCRdb to 2018 to 2020). About the investigation overall: Recently identified HLA-C-restricted CMV epitopes, whose presentation resists viral immunomodulation, were targeted by peptide stimulations together with well-studied HLA-B-restricted epitopes. Because public TCR beta signatures pointed to carriage of CMV infection together with the matching HLA type, the HLA type of each donor mattered for the analysis.

Beyond this particular receptor, the publication reports: In both this cohort and an independent roughly 400-donor cohort, the cumulative frequency of public TCR beta family members distinguished carriers of CMV infection plus the relevant HLA type. The ex vivo response was dominated by HLA-C-restricted CMV-specific TCR beta clonotypes, which also provided the single most frequent clonotype in two of eight donors.

From the cysteine up to the phenylalanine, the CDR3 has a length of 11 residues. The retained sequence is limited to the CDR3, 33 bases, with the frame set at the first base. At the junction V is shortened by 4 bases and J by 8 bases, with 11 bases in between. The CDR1 and CDR2 encoded by the germline V gene are SQVTM and ANQGSEA. The sequencing here drew on cultured CD8+ T cells from PBMCs, taken from culture after CMV antigen stimulation. The chain couples TRBV29-1 to TRBJ1-2; the D gene identity is not certain. The receptor was isolated from a human donor in good health (CMV status not recorded). Some clones in this sample may be carry-over from other donors' samples. Here is the DNA: TGCAGCGTTGCCAGCCGTATAGGCTACACCTTC. Translated, it gives CSVASRIGYTF.